A single sample gave rise to the 20 T cell receptor beta chains below, sequenced in a study of regulatory T cells in long-lasting Graves disease. Construction of the TCR beta libraries employed iRepertoire HTBI primers in conjunction with Arm-PCR of CDR3 regions. TCRdb analysed the multiplex PCR reads with MiXCR anew, one entry per CDR3 protein. The table records about 440,000 distinct CDR3 sequences, approximately 15% of them present only once. Regarding time point: newly diagnosed GD, antithyroid drugs for less than 3 months. With RNA extracted from PBMCs as input, the TCR library was made. This sample was also put to use in a study of T cells in Graves' hyperthyroidism and ophthalmopathy.

This specimen consisted of peripheral blood mononuclear cells (PBMCs), obtained at new diagnosis, from a patient treated with antithyroid drugs. The receptors stem from a woman aged 30 to 39 with Graves disease.

This clonotype was seen ten or more times. The V and J genes are TRBV20-1 and TRBJ2-5; TRBD1 is a possible D gene (6 bases). This CDR3 contains 13 residues. CDR1 is DFQATT, CDR2 SNEGSKA, per germline (reference sequence). V lost 0 bases to trimming and J lost 5 bases, with 10 bases between them. CDR3 loop: CSARETQGETQYF. The CDR3 DNA sequence: TGCAGTGCTAGAGAAACCCAGGGGGAGACCCAGTACTTC.

The chain uses TRBV27 and TRBJ1-6; no clear D. Germline values: CDR1 MNHEY, CDR2 SMNVEV (reference sequence). The CDR3 sequence is 17 residues long. Trimming stripped 2 bases from V and 0 bases from J, with 11 bases between. CDR3: CASSLQADSSYNSPLHF. The CDR3 nucleotides read TGTGCCAGCAGTTTACAGGCAGATAGCTCCTATAATTCACCCCTCCACTTT.

The J gene is TRBJ2-1, the V gene TRBV28, with 8 nucleotides matching TRBD1. The V gene's germline CDR1 is MDHEN and CDR2 SYDVKM. V gave up 5 bases and J gave up 7 bases; unmatched junction bases: 7. This CDR3 is built from 14 residues. The CDR3 spells CASSPSGTGNEQFF. DNA of the CDR3: TGTGCCAGCAGTCCATCCGGGACAGGAAATGAGCAGTTCTTC.

This clonotype has only a few counts. The chain combines TRBV7-9 with TRBJ2-4, with TRBD2 as a possible D gene (5 bases). The CDR3 loop spans 17 amino acids. The V end was cut by 2 bases, the J end by 0 bases, with 14 bases between. Per the germline V gene, CDR1 is SEHNR and CDR2 is FQNEAQ (reference sequence). CDR3 nucleotides: TGTGCCAGCAGCTTAAATGGCGTGGGAGTAGCCAAAAACATTCAGTACTTC. Encoded protein: CASSLNGVGVAKNIQYF.

This clonotype was recorded at least ten times. The J gene is TRBJ1-5, the V gene TRBV28, with D hard to call. The CDR3 totals 14 residues. The V end lost 3 bases, the J end lost 5 bases, and 11 bases lay between the germline ends. CDR1 is MDHEN and CDR2 is SYDVKM in the germline V gene. The CDR3: CASSLLRPDQPQHF. The CDR3 region has the DNA TGTGCCAGCAGTTTGTTACGGCCCGATCAGCCCCAGCATTTT.

The chain uses TRBV19 and TRBJ2-7; D remains unclear. This CDR3 spans 13 amino acids. Germline values: CDR1 LNHDA, CDR2 SQIVND (reference sequence). V lost 5 bases to trimming and J lost 2 bases, with 10 bases between them. The CDR3 DNA follows: TGTGCCAGTAGTCTGAAGAGTCCCTACGAGCAGTACTTC. It translates to CASSLKSPYEQYF.

In this sample, this clonotype turned up many times. The chain joins TRBV7-2 to TRBJ1-1; no reliable D call. Germline CDR1 SGHTA, CDR2 FQGNSA. The CDR3 runs to 14 residues. V dropped 8 bases and J dropped 9 bases, with 22 bases sitting between them. CDR3 DNA sequence: TGTGCCAGCGTACCGTCGCGTGTGTTAGTAAAAGCTTTCTTT. Encoded protein: CASVPSRVLVKAFF.

This clonotype has just a few counts. Mismatch with germline at one junction end may stem from a read error. The gene calls are TRBV4-1 and TRBJ2-3, with TRBD2 identical over 7 bases. The germline V gene encodes CDR1 MGHRA and CDR2 YSYEKL. CDR3 length: 16 residues. This chain's CDR3 is CASSKRSGLSTDTQYF. Written as DNA, the CDR3 is TGTGCCAGCAGCAAACGTAGCGGGCTTAGCACAGATACGCAGTATTTT.

This clonotype was observed many times. The rearrangement joins TRBV2 to TRBJ1-1; maybe TRBD1 (5 bases). The CDR3 is 15 amino acids. Germline V gene lookup returns CDR1 SNHLY and CDR2 FYNNEI. V was cut by 3 bases and J by 4 bases, with 15 bases left in between. CDR3 amino acids: CASSEDQGAGTEAFF. The CDR3 DNA is TGTGCCAGCAGTGAGGACCAGGGAGCGGGCACTGAAGCTTTCTTT. The complete variable domain, with remaining parts taken from reference TRBV2 and TRBJ1-1, reads EPEVTQTPSHQVTQMGQEVILRCVPISNHLYFYWYRQILGQKVEFLVSFYNNEISEKSEIFDDQFSVERPDGSNFTLKIRSTKLEDSAMYFCASSEDQGAGTEAFFGQGTRLTVV.

The sample holds many counts of this clonotype. This chain joins TRBV19 and TRBJ2-7; 8 bases map to TRBD1. V lost 6 bases to trimming and J lost 1 base; unmatched junction nucleotides: 8. This CDR3 is built from 15 residues. Germline assignment: CDR1 LNHDA and CDR2 SQIVND (reference sequence). This CDR3 is CASRGDRSLSYEQYF. The CDR3 bases are TGTGCCAGTAGAGGGGACAGGTCTTTATCCTACGAGCAGTACTTC.

For this clonotype: Compared with germline, one end of the junction differs, possibly owing to a read error. The chain is built from TRBV29-1 and TRBJ1-1; D is uncertain. This CDR3 contains 12 residues. In germline, CDR1 is SQVTM, CDR2 ANQGSEA. CDR3 coding DNA: TGCAGCGTTGGCGGGTATGGACTTGAAACTTTCTTT. This translates into CSVGGYGLETFF.

As to this clonotype: One end of the junction is discordant with germline, which a read error may explain. The rearrangement joins TRBV19 to TRBJ2-3; 13 bases align to TRBD2. The tail of the sequence fits TRBJ2-5 better, so the J call may be wrong. The CDR3 spans 17 residues. Germline V gene sequence: CDR1 LNHDA, CDR2 SQIVND (reference sequence). The CDR3 spells CASSIRTSGRGGEIQYF. CDR3 sequence (DNA): TGTGCCAGTAGTATCCGGACTAGCGGGAGAGGAGGAGAGATCCAGTACTTC.

This clonotype was observed many times. The chain uses TRBV6-1 and TRBJ2-3, with TRBD1 matching 8 bases. Germline lookup yields CDR1 MNHNS and CDR2 SASEGT. CDR3 size: 17 residues. V was clipped by 5 bases and J by 0 bases; unmatched bases: 10. CDR3 bases: TGTGCCAGCAGTATTACGTCGGGACAGGCTAGCACAGATACGCAGTATTTT. It is translated as CASSITSGQASTDTQYF.

This clonotype was seen at least ten times. The J gene is TRBJ2-1, the V gene TRBV5-1, with D maybe TRBD1 (5 bases). This CDR3 spans 13 amino acids. The germline V and J ends were trimmed by 4 bases and 8 bases, with 13 bases remaining between them. Germline lookup yields CDR1 SGHRS and CDR2 YFSETQ. CDR3 bases: TGCGCCAGCAGCCCACCAGGGTTGGATGAGCAGTTCTTC. Its protein is CASSPPGLDEQFF.

This clonotype was detected a few times. Given a much more abundant clone one base away, this may be a read error. No conserved phenylalanine or tryptophan ends this CDR3, so it is likely a read error. The CDR3 DNA reads TGTGCCAGCAGTTCACGGTTTGAAGCTTTCCTT. Its translation: CASSSRFEAFL. The J gene is TRBJ1-1, the V gene TRBV27; no reliable D call. V dropped 4 bases and J dropped 7 bases, with 7 bases sitting between them. In germline, CDR1 is MNHEY, CDR2 SMNVEV (reference sequence). The CDR3 consists of 11 residues.

The genes are TRBV7-3 and TRBJ1-1; maybe TRBD1 (6 bases). This CDR3 is 13 amino acids long. Germline CDR1 is SGHTA and CDR2 is FQGTGA. Between the trimmed V and J ends, which lost 2 bases and 5 bases, there was a span of 9 bases. CDR3 nucleotides: TGTGCCAGCAGCTTAGACAGGAGTACTGAAGCTTTCTTT. This gives the protein CASSLDRSTEAFF. The full variable domain, with the rest looked up from reference TRBV7-3 and TRBJ1-1, is GAGVSQTPSNKVTEKGKYVELRCDPISGHTALYWYRQSLGQGPEFLIYFQGTGAADDSGLPNDRFFAVRPEGSVSTLKIQRTERGDSAVYLCASSLDRSTEAFFGQGTRLTVV.

This clonotype came up many times. J is TRBJ2-3 and V is TRBV28, with 8 bases fitting TRBD2. From germline, CDR1 is MDHEN and CDR2 SYDVKM. This CDR3 spans 14 amino acids. Losses at the gene ends were 8 bases for V and 5 bases for J; bases not matched to a gene: 9. The CDR3 sequence is CASRSGSDRDTQYF. The CDR3 region has the DNA TGTGCCAGCCGGAGCGGGAGTGATCGAGATACGCAGTATTTT.

This clonotype was seen repeatedly, ten times or more. The CDR3 DNA reads as TGTGCCAGCAGTATTACCGGGACAGGGACTATTGGCTACACCTTC. This sequence encodes CASSITGTGTIGYTF. The chain links TRBV6-1 to TRBJ1-2; TRBD1 matches at 9 bases. The germline V gene has CDR1 MNHNS and CDR2 SASEGT. J was trimmed by 7 bases and V by 5 bases; bases with no gene match: 11. This CDR3 has 15 amino acids.

This sequence joins TRBV19 and TRBJ2-2, with TRBD2 identical over 7 bases. V was clipped by 8 bases and J by 6 bases; unmatched bases: 6. In germline, CDR1 is LNHDA, CDR2 SQIVND (reference sequence). CDR3 length: 13 amino acids. This CDR3 reads CASSFAGAGELFF. Written as DNA, the CDR3 is TGTGCCAGTTCATTCGCGGGGGCCGGGGAGCTGTTTTTT.

As concerns this clonotype: Given a much more abundant clone one base away, this may be a read error. V and J are TRBV27 and TRBJ2-7, with D possibly TRBD2 on 7 matching bases. CDR1 is MNHEY, CDR2 SMNVEV, per germline (reference sequence). The CDR3 is 12 residues long. This CDR3 reads CASSSRGAERYF. DNA for the CDR3: TGTGCCAGCAGTTCTCGGGGGGCCGAGCGGTACTTC.